This T cell receptor (beta chain) was documented in a study of OX40 agonist ivuxolimab in advanced cancers. Some background on the complete study: The costimulatory receptor OX40 (CD134) was targeted by ivuxolimab, a fully human IgG2 agonistic monoclonal antibody. Intravenous ivuxolimab was administered to patients every 2 weeks at six dose levels: 0.01, 0.1, 0.3, 1.5, 3 and 10 mg/kg. Among the roughly 52 dose-escalation patients, some 20 had hepatocellular carcinoma, 15 or so melanoma, 9 renal cell carcinoma and 9 head and neck cancer. In the dose-escalation cohort, 82.7% of patients were male, and the mean age was around 60 years, with a range of about 23 to 85. Patients were allowed to have had prior anti-PD-1, anti-PD-L1 or anti-CTLA-4 therapy, and roughly 40% of the dose-escalation patients had previously received checkpoint inhibitors. Three dose-escalation patients achieved partial responses, one with hepatocellular carcinoma and two with cutaneous melanoma. The point of sequencing TCRbeta in the periphery was to test whether ivuxolimab changed TCR sequence diversity and drove clonal T-cell expansion. The monotherapy dose-escalation portion (N of about 49 patients) of the phase I ivuxolimab trial is reported in the paper.

What the authors observed across the whole study: Low levels of normalized T-cell clonal expansion were also seen in some nonresponding patients. Which antigens the clonally expanded peripheral T cells were specific for was not determined. In the 0.1-3.0 mg/kg groups, partial responders had among the lowest normalized peripheral clonal expansion, particularly in CD8+ T cells. After ivuxolimab, expanded clones were on average more numerous among CD8+ T cells than among CD4+ T cells. At doses of 0.1 to 3.0 mg/kg, clonal expansion of both CD4+ and CD8+ T cells in blood was seen between baseline and week 6.

A note on this clone: Its specific antigen is unknown. Per-base qualities were not stored, and no clone one base away is much larger.

Genomic DNA was isolated from the sorted cells so that the TCRbeta CDR3 region could be sequenced. TCRbeta CDR3 regions were sequenced using the immunoSEQ Assay. The table was pulled from immuneACCESS by TCRdb, which kept in-frame rearrangements only. Such tables lose some clones; where checked, under half of the loss comes from unresolved V genes, and the rest has no known cause. Here the sample has roughly 50,000 clones; roughly 81% occur a single time. The leading ten clones occupy around 7.1% of the sample. Patients with a history of autoimmune disease or receiving systemic immunosuppression were excluded from the trial. In every dose cohort, peripheral blood was drawn for TCR sequencing at baseline, cycle 4 day 1, and cycle 7 day 1. The samples were taken from a phase I, first-in-human, multicenter, open-label dose-escalation trial of ivuxolimab. Adults with locally advanced or metastatic head and neck squamous cell, hepatocellular, melanoma or renal cell carcinoma were enrolled in the trial. Before TCR sequencing, CD4+ T cells and CD8+ T cells from peripheral blood were sorted into separate populations.

The germline ends are 8 bases apart after V is trimmed by 2 bases and J by 0 bases. CDR1 and CDR2 were assigned from the germline V gene as SGHRS and YFSETQ. The CDR3 holds 14 amino acids from the cysteine to the phenylalanine. Only CDR3 DNA is held: 42 bases, read in frame from base 1. Sequencing used CD4+ or CD8+ T cells sorted from blood, obtained in a trial of the OX40 agonist ivuxolimab. The rearranged chain carries TRBV5-1 and TRBJ2-5, with no reliable assignment of the D segment. This clonotype originated in an adult with an advanced solid tumor such as melanoma, head and neck, liver or kidney cancer. The nucleotides are TGCGCCAGCAGCTTAAGGCAGTACCAAGAGACCCAGTACTTC. Translated, it gives CASSLRQYQETQYF.